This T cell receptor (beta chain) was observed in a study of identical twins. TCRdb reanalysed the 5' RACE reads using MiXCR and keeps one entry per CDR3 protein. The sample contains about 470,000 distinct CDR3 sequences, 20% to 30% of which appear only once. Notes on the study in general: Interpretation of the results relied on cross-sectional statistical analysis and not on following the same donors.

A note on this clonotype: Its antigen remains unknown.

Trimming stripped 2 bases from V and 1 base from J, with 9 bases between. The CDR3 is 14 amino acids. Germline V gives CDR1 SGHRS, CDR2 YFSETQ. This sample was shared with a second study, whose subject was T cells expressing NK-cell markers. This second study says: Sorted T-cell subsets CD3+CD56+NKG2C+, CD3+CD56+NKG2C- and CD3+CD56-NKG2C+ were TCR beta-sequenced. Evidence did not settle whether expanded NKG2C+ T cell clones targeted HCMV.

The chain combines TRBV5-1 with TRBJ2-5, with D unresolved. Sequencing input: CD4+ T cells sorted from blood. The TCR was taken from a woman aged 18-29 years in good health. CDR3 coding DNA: TGCGCCAGCAGCTTCTTTGCGGTCCAAGAGACCCAGTACTTC. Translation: CASSFFAVQETQYF.